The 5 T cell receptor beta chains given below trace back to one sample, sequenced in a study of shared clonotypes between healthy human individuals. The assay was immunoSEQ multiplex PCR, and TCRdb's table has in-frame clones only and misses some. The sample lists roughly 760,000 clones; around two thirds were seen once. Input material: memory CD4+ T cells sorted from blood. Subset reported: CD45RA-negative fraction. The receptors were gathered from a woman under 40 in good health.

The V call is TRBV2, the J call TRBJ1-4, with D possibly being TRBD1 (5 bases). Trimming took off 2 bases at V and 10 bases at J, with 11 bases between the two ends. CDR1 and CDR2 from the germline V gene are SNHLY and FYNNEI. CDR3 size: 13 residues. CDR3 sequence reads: CASSEFPGGKLFF. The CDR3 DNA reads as TGTGCCAGCAGTGAATTTCCGGGGGGAAAACTGTTTTTT.

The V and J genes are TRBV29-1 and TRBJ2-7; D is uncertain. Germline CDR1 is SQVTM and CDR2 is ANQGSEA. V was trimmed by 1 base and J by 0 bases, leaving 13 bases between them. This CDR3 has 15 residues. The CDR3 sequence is CSVEVPAGTSYEQYF. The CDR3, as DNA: TGCAGCGTTGAAGTCCCGGCAGGCACCTCCTACGAGCAGTACTTC.

The CDR3 loop reads CASSGGVGGSYTGELFF. The DNA for the CDR3 is TGTGCCAGTAGTGGGGGAGTCGGGGGCAGTTACACCGGGGAGCTGTTTTTT. The chain carries TRBV19 and TRBJ2-2; D tentatively fits TRBD1 or TRBD2 (6 bases each). CDR3 length: 17 residues. Germline V CDR1 and CDR2: LNHDA, SQIVND (reference sequence). V lost 5 bases to trimming and J lost 3 bases, with 19 bases between them. Using reference TRBV19 and TRBJ2-2 for the parts outside the CDR3, the full variable domain is DGGITQSPKYLFRKEGQNVTLSCEQNLNHDAMYWYRQDPGQGLRLIYYSQIVNDFQKGDIAEGYSVSREKKESFPLTVTSAQKNPTAFYLCASSGGVGGSYTGELFFGEGSRLTVL.

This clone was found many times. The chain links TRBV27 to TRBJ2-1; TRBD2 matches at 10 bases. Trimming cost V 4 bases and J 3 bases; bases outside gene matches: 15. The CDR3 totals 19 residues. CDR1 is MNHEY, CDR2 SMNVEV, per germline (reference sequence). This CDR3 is CASSSILSGTSDSYNEQFF. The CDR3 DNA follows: TGTGCCAGCAGTTCGATTTTATCAGGGACTAGCGACAGCTACAATGAGCAGTTCTTC.

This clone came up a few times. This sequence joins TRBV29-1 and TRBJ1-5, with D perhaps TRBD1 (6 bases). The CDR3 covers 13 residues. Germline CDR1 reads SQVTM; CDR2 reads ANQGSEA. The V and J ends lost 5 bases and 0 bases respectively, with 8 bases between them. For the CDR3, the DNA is TGCAGCGTTAGGACAGATAGCAATCAGCCCCAGCATTTT. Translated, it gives CSVRTDSNQPQHF.